One T cell receptor beta chain is described in this entry. These data come from a study of shared clonotypes between healthy human individuals. Produced via immunoSEQ multiplex PCR; TCRdb's table is partial and in-frame only. This table holds approximately 1,500,000 clones, under 99% found once. Germline lookup yields CDR1 SGDLS and CDR2 YYNGEE. The CDR3 is 17 amino acids. V was pared by 2 bases and J by 1 base, with 16 bases between. The sequenced sample consisted of naive CD4+ T cells sorted from blood. Regarding subset: CD45RA+ positively selected. The receptor was derived from a man aged 25-45 years in good health. V and J are TRBV9 and TRBJ2-1, with D perhaps TRBD1 (6 bases). CDR3 nucleotides: TGTGCCAGCAGCGTTTATGCAGGGGTTGGTTCCTACAATGAGCAGTTCTTC. It translates to CASSVYAGVGSYNEQFF. Variable domain in full (rest from reference TRBV9 and TRBJ2-1): DSGVTQTPKHLITATGQRVTLRCSPRSGDLSVYWYQQSLDQGLQFLIQYYNGEERAKGNILERFSAQQFPDLHSELNLSSLELGDSALYFCASSVYAGVGSYNEQFFGPGTRLTVL.